This T cell receptor beta chain was obtained from a study of beta chain features in type 1 diabetes. Study findings and constraints: Reduced insertions and increased deletions marked VDJ junctions in type 1 diabetes patients. Healthy donors had naive, central memory and Treg TCRB repertoires that appeared less similar than those seen among patients.

Reverse transcription of all isolated RNA meant that expressed TCRB transcripts were sequenced. Generated by immunoSEQ multiplex PCR, the TCRdb table keeps only in-frame clones and is missing some. The sample has around 330,000 clones; approximately 11% are singletons. Trimming took 0 bases from V and 2 from J; bases not matched to a gene: 5. Germline lookup yields CDR1 SGHDN and CDR2 FVKESK. The CDR3 totals 16 residues. Blood was collected once per donor into heparin, averaging about 120 mL. Sorting with CD45RO/CCR7/CD25/CD127/CD95/CD27 yielded naive, central memory, regulatory and stem-like memory CD4+ cells. To note about this clone: Its antigen remains unidentified.

Sequencing was carried out using naive CD4+ T cells from blood. The chain joins TRBV14 to TRBJ2-3; 7 bases are shared with TRBD1. This receptor was taken from a woman in her thirties in good health. The CDR3 loop reads CASSQDWGQITDTQYF. CDR3 sequence (DNA): TGTGCCAGCAGCCAAGATTGGGGACAGATCACAGATACGCAGTATTTT.